This record looks at one T cell receptor (beta chain) sequence and its context. Its antigen is unidentified. The sample comes from a study of T cell repertoires in cytomegalovirus infection. TCRdb re-called the reads with MiXCR, one entry per CDR3 protein. The data show some 700,000 distinct CDR3 sequences, around a third seen once. This receptor was obtained from a human donor in good health (CMV status not recorded). Some clones in this sample may be carry-over from other donors' samples. The sequencing here drew on cultured PBMCs, taken from culture after CMV antigen stimulation.

CDR3 DNA sequence: TGTGCCAGCAGCACCCCAGGGTTAAGCTATGGCTACACCTTC. Its translation: CASSTPGLSYGYTF. The chain joins TRBV5-4 to TRBJ1-2; D perhaps matches TRBD1 (5 bases). The V gene lost 4 bases and the J gene lost 4 bases, with 14 bases spanning the gap. This CDR3 is built from 14 residues. From germline, CDR1 is SGHNT and CDR2 YYREEE (reference sequence).